The 13 T cell receptor beta chains below all came from one sample that was sequenced in a study of tumor-infiltrating lymphocytes in primary liver carcinoma. From around 0.5 ug total RNA, TCR beta cDNA was generated with a primer in the constant region. Three nested multiplex PCR rounds, a slightly modified ARM-PCR, produced the libraries for TCR beta. PCR rounds one and two used TRBV1-TRBV30 forward primers with a C-beta reverse primer for 10 cycles each. One entry per CDR3 protein, called by TCRdb with MiXCR from the multiplex PCR reads. This sample has over 100,000 distinct CDR3 sequences, with approximately 68% found just once. Bulk tissue was left unsorted, and RNA and DNA were co-extracted from 20-30 mg of it. The sample comprised tumor-adjacent normal liver tissue. All receptors derive from a woman aged 60-75 years with primary liver carcinoma and hepatitis B virus infection.

A word on this clonotype: A junction end diverges from the germline sequence, so it may reflect a read error. The rearrangement joins TRBV4-2 to TRBJ2-5, with D maybe TRBD2 (5 bases). The CDR3 contains 15 residues. Germline values: CDR1 LGHNA, CDR2 YNFKEQ. CDR3 sequence (DNA): TGTGCCAGCAGACAAGATCTGGGCGAGCGGGAGACCCAGTACTTC. Encoded protein: CASRQDLGERETQYF.

V is TRBV7-9 and J is TRBJ2-7; TRBD1 aligns across 8 bases. The CDR3 covers 14 residues. Germline loops: CDR1 SEHNR, CDR2 FQNEAQ (reference sequence). V trimming: 5 bases; J trimming: 5 bases; junction bases outside the gene matches: 8. The CDR3 spells CASSLQGVMDEQYF. The CDR3 DNA is TGTGCCAGCAGCCTACAGGGGGTGATGGACGAGCAGTACTTC.

A remark on this clonotype: One end of the junction does not line up with germline, which may come from a read error. The CDR3 sequence: CVSSLGRQGAEELFF. CDR3 in DNA: TGTGTCAGCAGCTTGGGGAGACAGGGGGCCGAGGAGCTGTTTTTT. V usage is TRBV5-4 and J usage is TRBJ2-2; 10 bases map to TRBD1. CDR1 SGHNT and CDR2 YYREEE come from the germline V gene (reference sequence). This CDR3 spans 15 amino acids.

The chain has TRBV19 and TRBJ1-1; D is undetermined. Germline lookup yields CDR1 LNHDA and CDR2 SQIVND (reference sequence). This CDR3 comprises 14 residues. Trimming cost V 10 bases and J 8 bases, with 23 bases left between them. CDR3 protein: CATKSNLDGPEAFF. For the CDR3, the DNA is TGTGCCACCAAATCTAATCTGGACGGCCCCGAAGCTTTCTTT.

With regard to this clonotype: The final CDR3 position lacks the conserved phenylalanine or tryptophan, pointing to a likely read error. The chain has TRBV7-9 and TRBJ1-1; D may be TRBD1 (5 bases). Looked up from germline, CDR1 is SEHNR and CDR2 is FQNEAQ (reference sequence). Trimming took off 5 bases at V and 5 bases at J, with 9 bases between the two ends. The CDR3 is 12 residues long. In DNA form, the CDR3 reads TGTGCCAGCAGCCAGGACATGACTGAAGCTTTCTTG. It is translated as CASSQDMTEAFL.

J is TRBJ2-1 and V is TRBV9; no clear D gene. This CDR3 comprises 15 residues. Trimming shortened V by 2 bases and J by 6 bases, and 15 bases separated the two germline ends. Looked up from germline, CDR1 is SGDLS and CDR2 is YYNGEE. The chain's CDR3 is CASSVTCEVGNEQFF. The CDR3 region has the DNA TGTGCCAGCAGCGTGACTTGTGAGGTTGGCAATGAGCAGTTCTTC.

Remarks on this clonotype: This may stem from a read error, because a much larger clone lies one nucleotide away. The chain links TRBV2 to TRBJ1-2; D possibly corresponds to TRBD1 (6 bases). The CDR3 spans 12 residues. Germline V lookup: CDR1 SNHLY, CDR2 FYNNEI. CDR3 region: CAGSYRDYGYTF. As DNA, the CDR3 is TGTGCCGGCAGCTACAGGGACTATGGCTACACCTTC. Full variable domain (remainder filled in from reference TRBV2 and TRBJ1-2): EPEVTQTPSHQVTQMGQEVILRCVPISNHLYFYWYRQILGQKVEFLVSFYNNEISEKSEIFDDQFSVERPDGSNFTLKIRSTKLEDSAMYFCAGSYRDYGYTFGSGTRLTVV.

This clonotype was detected a few times. Germline is not matched at one junction end, which may reflect a read error. The chain carries TRBV11-1 and TRBJ2-6; TRBD2 might be the D (6 bases). Looked up from germline, CDR1 is SGHAT and CDR2 is FQDESV (reference sequence). The CDR3 is 17 residues long. The CDR3 spells CGSSARAGTPGANVLTF. CDR3 sequence (DNA): TGTGGCAGCAGCGCCAGGGCAGGGACTCCTGGGGCCAACGTCCTGACTTTC.

This clonotype has a single count. One junction end disagrees with the germline gene, perhaps due to a read error. CDR3: CASSNGLAGGPVKEILYF. The CDR3 nucleotides read TGTGCAAGCAGCAACGGACTAGCGGGAGGGCCAGTGAAAGAGATCCTGTACTTC. The chain couples TRBV11-1 to TRBJ2-5, with 15 bases that match TRBD2. CDR1 and CDR2 from the germline V gene are SGHAT and FQDESV (reference sequence). The CDR3 is made up of 18 amino acids.

V gene TRBV29-1 combines with J gene TRBJ2-2, with D possibly TRBD1 on 6 matching bases. CDR3 size: 14 residues. Deletions cut 8 bases from V and 8 bases from J, with 21 bases between. The germline CDR1 and CDR2 sequences are SQVTM and ANQGSEA. The CDR3 is CSTERRGKTGELFF. The CDR3 DNA sequence: TGCAGCACCGAACGAAGGGGGAAGACTGGGGAGCTGTTTTTT.

In the case of this clonotype: A single base separates this from a much larger clone, so it may be a read error. The genes are TRBV28 and TRBJ1-5; possible D gene TRBD1, 5 bases. Trimming removed 3 bases at V and 11 bases at J, with 17 bases between. The CDR3 is made up of 14 amino acids. CDR1 and CDR2 from the germline V gene are MDHEN and SYDVKM. CDR3 coding DNA: TGTGCCAGCAGTTTGGGGACCACGGTTACGGCCCAGCATTTT. Its protein product is CASSLGTTVTAQHF.

About this clonotype itself: A read error is possible here, since a much larger clone lies one base away. This chain connects TRBV28 to TRBJ2-7; 9 nucleotides align to TRBD1. The germline V gene encodes CDR1 MDHEN and CDR2 SYDVKM. The CDR3 consists of 13 residues. After removal of 8 bases from V and 3 bases from J, the junction contained 5 bases not matched to a gene. The CDR3 DNA reads as TGTGCCAGCGGCAGGGACAGGGACTACGAGCAGTACTTC. It encodes CASGRDRDYEQYF. Looking up the rest from reference TRBV28 and TRBJ2-7 gives the full variable domain: DVKVTQSSRYLVKRTGEKVFLECVQDMDHENMFWYRQDPGLGLRLIYFSYDVKMKEKGDIPEGYSVSREKKERFSLILESASTNQTSMYLCASGRDRDYEQYFGPGTRLTVT.

On this clonotype itself: The junction shows a germline mismatch at one end, possibly a read error. This chain uses TRBV13 with TRBJ2-1; TRBD2 agrees at 8 bases. The CDR3 length is 15 residues. Germline V gene lookup returns CDR1 PRHDT and CDR2 FYEKMQ (reference sequence). Written as DNA, the CDR3 is TGTGCCAGCAACTTAGGTACTAGCGGAAACATTGAGCAGTTCTTC. This encodes CASNLGTSGNIEQFF.